The T cell receptor (beta chain) described here comes from a study of shared clonotypes between healthy human individuals. Whole-study findings and limits: The study found about 5% of naive CD4 clonotypes shared across several donors.

Only one count was recorded for this clone. Its antigen is unidentified. CD45RO-negative, CCR7-positively selected cells formed the naive CD8 fraction, excluding terminally differentiated effector memory CD45RA+ cells. All the donors were Caucasian adults who lived in Nashville, Tennessee. Profiled with immunoSEQ multiplex PCR; TCRdb holds only in-frame clones, not every one. Of roughly 2.1 million clones in the sample, about 93% are singletons; the top ten hold 1.5% to 2%. This CDR3 has 15 amino acids. V lost 5 bases and J 7 bases, leaving 21 bases between the germline ends. CDR1 is MNHEY, CDR2 SMNVEV, per germline (reference sequence).

Material for sequencing was naive CD8+ T cells from PBMCs. The chain employs TRBV27 and TRBJ2-7; D assignment may be TRBD1 or TRBD2 (7 bases each). This TCR derives from a young man in good health. Some clones in this sample may be carry-over from other donors' samples. For the CDR3, the DNA is TGTGCCAGCAGTCCCCATTTCGCAGGGGGAGGGGAGCAGTACTTC. This codes for CASSPHFAGGGEQYF.